Each of the 5 T cell receptor beta chains below was sequenced from the same sample in a study of blood T cell repertoires in COVID-19. The protocol was immunoSEQ multiplex PCR, while the TCRdb copy is restricted to in-frame clones and leaves out a portion. The data contain around 90,000 clones, approximately 86% of them seen just once; the ten biggest clones take up 12%. Material: peripheral blood. The receptors come from a woman in her seventies with active or convalescent COVID-19.

This rearrangement joins TRBV5-5 to TRBJ2-7; D is ambiguous. In germline, CDR1 is SGHKS, CDR2 YYEKEE (reference sequence). V was pared by 1 base and J by 5 bases, with 10 bases between. There are 13 residues in the CDR3. The CDR3, as DNA: TGTGCCAGCAGCTTGCTTGTCTACGACGAGCAGTACTTC. Translating it yields CASSLLVYDEQYF.

J is TRBJ2-5 and V is TRBV5-4, with 10 nucleotides matching TRBD2. CDR1 and CDR2 (germline): SGHNT, YYREEE (reference sequence). This CDR3 comprises 14 residues. The junction had 5 bases not matched to a gene; V was cut back by 5 bases and J by 4 bases. CDR3 DNA sequence: TGTGCCAGCAGGGAGCGGGGGGGCGTAGAGACCCAGTACTTC. Its protein is CASRERGGVETQYF.

This CDR3 is CASSSISGGPRGELFF. The CDR3 nucleotides read TGTGCCAGCAGCTCGATTAGCGGGGGGCCCCGCGGGGAGCTGTTTTTT. The chain couples TRBV11-2 to TRBJ2-2; 10 bases are shared with TRBD2. This CDR3 is 16 amino acids long. The trim removed 4 bases at V and 7 bases at J, leaving 9 bases unmatched. The germline gives CDR1 SGHAT, CDR2 FQNNGV.

The chain carries TRBV24-1 and TRBJ2-2, with 7 nucleotides matching TRBD2. The CDR3 loop spans 15 amino acids. The junction had 1 base not matched to a gene; V was cut back by 4 bases and J by 0 bases. CDR1 KGHDR and CDR2 SFDVKD come from the germline V gene. The CDR3 nucleotides read TGTGCCACCAGTGACGCGGGGGCGAACACCGGGGAGCTGTTTTTT. This translates into CATSDAGANTGELFF.

This chain connects TRBV2 to TRBJ1-5, with a tentative D call TRBD1 (6 bases). The V gene lost 4 bases and the J gene lost 7 bases, with 14 bases spanning the gap. Per germline, CDR1 SNHLY and CDR2 FYNNEI. This CDR3 has 14 amino acids. The DNA of the CDR3 is TGTGCCAGCAGTGTACAGGGATTCGGGCAGCCCCAGCATTTT. This codes for CASSVQGFGQPQHF.